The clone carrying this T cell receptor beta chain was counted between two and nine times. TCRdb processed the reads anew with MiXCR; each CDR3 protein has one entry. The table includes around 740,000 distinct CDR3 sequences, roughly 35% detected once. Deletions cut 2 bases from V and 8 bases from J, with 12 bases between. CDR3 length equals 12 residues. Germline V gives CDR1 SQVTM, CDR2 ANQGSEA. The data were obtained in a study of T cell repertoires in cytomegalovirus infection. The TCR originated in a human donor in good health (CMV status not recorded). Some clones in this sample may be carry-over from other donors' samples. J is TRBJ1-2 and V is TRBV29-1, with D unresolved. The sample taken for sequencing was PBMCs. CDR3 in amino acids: CSVESLMSGYTF. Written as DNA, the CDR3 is TGCAGCGTTGAATCCCTTATGTCCGGCTACACCTTC.